The present TCR beta chain was sequenced within a study of Graves' ophthalmopathy and Graves' hyperthyroidism. Amplification targeted the TCR beta CDR3 regions, with RNA transcripts as the source material. Investigators did first-round RT-PCR with HTBI primers, then second-round multiplex PCR. TCRdb re-analysed the multiplex PCR reads in MiXCR, keeping a single row per CDR3 protein. The sample carries hundreds of thousands of distinct CDR3 sequences, around a fifth recorded once. This clonotype was observed at least ten times. Looked up from germline, CDR1 is MNHEY and CDR2 is SVGEGT. This CDR3 is 14 amino acids long. With 6 bases clipped from V and 5 bases from J, the junction kept 7 bases outside the gene matches.

This rearrangement joins TRBV6-2 or TRBV6-3 to TRBJ2-5, with 9 bases fitting TRBD2. The receptor was isolated from a woman between 18 and 29 years old with stable Graves' hyperthyroidism. The sample was peripheral blood. This chain's CDR3 is CASRLSGSVETQYF. For the CDR3, the DNA is TGTGCCAGCAGACTTAGCGGGAGTGTTGAGACCCAGTACTTC.